This T cell receptor beta chain is drawn from a study of cytomegalovirus exposure and HLA in healthy donors. Concerning this clone itself: The antigen remains undetermined.

This CDR3 spans 12 amino acids. Per germline, CDR1 MRHNA and CDR2 SNTAGT. Trimming left V 6 bases short and J 7 bases short, with 12 bases between. Study-wide points: The investigators catalogued 164 TCR beta chains as cytomegalovirus-associated. Rare TCR sequences predominated, though certain public TCRs were found in many donors.

The PCR used 60 Vbeta and 13 Jbeta primers. Clones were sequenced by immunoSEQ multiplex PCR, and TCRdb holds only the in-frame ones, with some missing. The sample has fewer than 180,000 clones; roughly 77% are singletons. The source is a human donor in good health. Specimen: PBMCs. The chain recombines TRBV6-4 with TRBJ1-1; TRBD1 is a possible D gene (6 bases). CDR3 region: CASRGGVGEAFF. The CDR3 bases are TGTGCCAGCAGAGGGGGAGTAGGTGAAGCTTTCTTT.